This note documents a single T cell receptor beta chain sequence. The source of the sample is a study of cytomegalovirus exposure and HLA in healthy donors. PCR employed 60 Vbeta and 13 Jbeta primers. In the original analysis: Later reanalysis found tens of millions of unique TCR beta chains, about 10 million of them shared. Data came from immunoSEQ multiplex PCR; TCRdb stores just in-frame clones and leaves some out. Clonal size and the V and J genes are those of that table, whereas D and trimming came from the DNA. The data hold over 150,000 clones, with 75% to 85% observed a single time. The CDR3 loop spans 13 amino acids. CDR1 and CDR2 from the germline V gene are SGHTA and FQGTGA. Between the trimmed V and J ends, which lost 4 bases and 4 bases, there was a span of 10 bases.

Material for sequencing was PBMCs. The J gene is TRBJ1-2, the V gene TRBV7-3, with D possibly matching TRBD1 (6 bases). The TCR sequence derives from a woman in her 30s in good health and CMV-seronegative. CDR3 bases: TGTGCCAGCAGCTCCGCCAGGGGCTATGGCTACACCTTC. Amino acid sequence: CASSSARGYGYTF.